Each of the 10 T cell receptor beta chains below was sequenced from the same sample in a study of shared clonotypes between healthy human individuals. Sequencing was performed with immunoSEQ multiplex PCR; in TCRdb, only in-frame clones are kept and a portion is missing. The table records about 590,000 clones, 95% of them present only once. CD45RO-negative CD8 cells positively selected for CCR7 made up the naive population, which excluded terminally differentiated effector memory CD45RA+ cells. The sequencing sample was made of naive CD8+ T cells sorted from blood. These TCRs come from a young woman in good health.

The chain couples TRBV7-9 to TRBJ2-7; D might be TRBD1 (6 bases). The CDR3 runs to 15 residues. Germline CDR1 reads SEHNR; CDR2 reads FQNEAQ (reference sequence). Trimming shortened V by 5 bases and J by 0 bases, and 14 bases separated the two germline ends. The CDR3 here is CASSRTTGSSYEQYF. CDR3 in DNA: TGTGCCAGCAGCCGAACTACAGGGAGCTCCTACGAGCAGTACTTC. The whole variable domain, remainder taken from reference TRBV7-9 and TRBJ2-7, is DTGVSQNPRHKITKRGQNVTFRCDPISEHNRLYWYRQTLGQGPEFLTYFQNEAQLEKSRLLSDRFSAERPKGSFSTLEIQRTEQGDSAMYLCASSRTTGSSYEQYFGPGTRLTVT.

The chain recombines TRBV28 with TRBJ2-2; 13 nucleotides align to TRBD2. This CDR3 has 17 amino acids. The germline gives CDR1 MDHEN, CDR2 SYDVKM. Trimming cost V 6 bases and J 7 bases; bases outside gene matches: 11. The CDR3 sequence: CASRRLAGGVFFGELFF. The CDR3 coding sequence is TGTGCCAGCAGGCGACTAGCGGGAGGTGTTTTCTTCGGGGAGCTGTTTTTT.

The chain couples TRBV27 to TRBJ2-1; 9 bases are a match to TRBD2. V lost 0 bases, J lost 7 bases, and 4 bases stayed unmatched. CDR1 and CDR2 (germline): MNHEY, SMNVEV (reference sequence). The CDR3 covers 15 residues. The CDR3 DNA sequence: TGTGCCAGCAGTTTATCGGCGGGAGGGCCGAATGAGCAGTTCTTC. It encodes CASSLSAGGPNEQFF.

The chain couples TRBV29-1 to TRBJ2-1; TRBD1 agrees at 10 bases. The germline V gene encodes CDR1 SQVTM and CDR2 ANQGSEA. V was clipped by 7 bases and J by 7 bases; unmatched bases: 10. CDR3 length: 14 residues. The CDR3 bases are TGCAGCGGAAGGGGGGACAGGGGTCGGAATGAGCAGTTCTTC. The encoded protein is CSGRGDRGRNEQFF.

CDR3 DNA: TGTGCCAGCAGCCCTGCCCCCCACCACGAGCAGTACTTC. This codes for CASSPAPHHEQYF. The V and J genes are TRBV27 and TRBJ2-7, with D uncertain. The V gene lost 6 bases and the J gene lost 5 bases, with 14 bases spanning the gap. Germline CDR1 is MNHEY and CDR2 is SMNVEV (reference sequence). The CDR3 consists of 13 residues.

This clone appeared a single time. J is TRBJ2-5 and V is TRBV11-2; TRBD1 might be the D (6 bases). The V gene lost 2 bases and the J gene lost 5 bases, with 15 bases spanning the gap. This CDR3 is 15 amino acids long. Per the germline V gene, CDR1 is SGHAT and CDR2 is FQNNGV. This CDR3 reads CASSLWTEERETQYF. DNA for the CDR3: TGTGCCAGCAGCTTATGGACAGAGGAAAGGGAGACCCAGTACTTC.

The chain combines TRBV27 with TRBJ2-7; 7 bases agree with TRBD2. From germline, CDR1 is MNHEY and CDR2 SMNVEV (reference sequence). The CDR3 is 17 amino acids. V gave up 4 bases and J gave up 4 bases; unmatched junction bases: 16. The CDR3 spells CASSWGGGSERTYEQYF. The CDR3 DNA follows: TGTGCCAGCAGTTGGGGGGGAGGGTCGGAGCGTACGTACGAGCAGTACTTC.

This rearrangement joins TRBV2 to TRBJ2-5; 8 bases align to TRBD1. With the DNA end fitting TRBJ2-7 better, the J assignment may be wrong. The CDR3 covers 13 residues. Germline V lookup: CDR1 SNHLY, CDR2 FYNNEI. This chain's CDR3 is CASSGQGAGEQYF. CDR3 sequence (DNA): TGTGCCAGCAGTGGCCAGGGGGCGGGCGAGCAGTACTTC.

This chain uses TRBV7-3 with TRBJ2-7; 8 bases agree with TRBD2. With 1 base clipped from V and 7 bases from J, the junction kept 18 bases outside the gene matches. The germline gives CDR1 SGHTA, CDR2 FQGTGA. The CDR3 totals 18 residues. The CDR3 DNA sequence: TGTGCCAGCAGCTTAATTTCCCAGCGTCAGCGGGAGTATAATGAGCAGTACTTC. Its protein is CASSLISQRQREYNEQYF.

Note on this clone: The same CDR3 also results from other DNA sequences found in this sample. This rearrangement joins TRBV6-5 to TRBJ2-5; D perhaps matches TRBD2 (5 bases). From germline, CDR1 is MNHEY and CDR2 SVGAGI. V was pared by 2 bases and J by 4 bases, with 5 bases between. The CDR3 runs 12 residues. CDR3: CASSYRGETQYF. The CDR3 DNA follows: TGTGCCAGCAGTTACCGGGGAGAGACCCAGTACTTC.